This T cell receptor (beta chain) came from a study of blood T cell repertoires in COVID-19 (dated by TCRdb to the early 2020s). Regarding the research as a whole: The collaborator samples originated in the United States, Italy and Spain and spanned the acute and convalescent phases of COVID-19. The prospective study material was composed of cDNA or gDNA derived from T cells, B-cell-depleted T cells, or PBMCs. Deeply sampled blood TCRbeta repertoires from subjects exposed to, actively infected with, or recovered from COVID-19 were included in the dataset. The repertoires were released in a freely available public database intended as a resource for research on the immune response to SARS-CoV-2. Samples were obtained from the ongoing ImmuneRACE study (first 160 participants) and from 1,200 or so subjects provided by 6 global collaborators. Sample metadata almost always included a de-identified subject ID, COVID-19 status, age in years and sex. Where HLA class I and class II types were available, the types were taken from metadata supplied by the sample provider, not from assay-based typing. Overall study results and their limits: The quantity of clinical and demographic metadata differed by source and by participant and was supplied without curation.

The V end loses 1 base and the J end loses 4 bases, and a stretch of 15 bases separates them. The germline V gene sets CDR1 to LGHNA and CDR2 to YSLEER. Including the terminal cysteine and phenylalanine, the CDR3 comprises 16 residues. Solely the CDR3 DNA is kept, with 48 bases framed from the first base. This clone has just one count. No antigen is known for it. Base qualities are not provided; no much larger clone lies one nucleotide away. In Seattle, one collaborating source enrolled patients while the infection was active and tracked those patients longitudinally over the course of disease. Collaborating institutions collected whole blood in K2EDTA tubes following their own protocols. Collaborator samples were shipped for TCRbeta analysis as frozen whole blood, isolated PBMCs, or DNA extracted from either sample type. TCRbeta CDR3 regions were amplified from genomic DNA by means of the immunoSEQ Assay, a bias-controlled multiplex PCR. Per the authors' processing: Nucleated cell counts per sample were estimated from amplification of reference gene primers within the assay. Sequence reads were collapsed and filtered to measure the absolute abundance of every unique TCRbeta CDR3 rearrangement. For each sample, productive Simpson clonality was calculated as the square root of Simpson's diversity index over productive rearrangements. TCRdb obtained this table from immuneACCESS and retained in-frame rearrangements with V and J assigned. These tables miss some clones; where compared with another copy, unresolved V genes account for less than half of the shortfall, and the remainder is unexplained. V, J and clone size are those of that table, while D and trimming were read from the DNA. This sample gives 250,000 or so clones in total; around 88% of them show up just once. The ten biggest clones cover roughly 6.7% of the sample.

Recombination joined TRBV4-3 with TRBJ2-3; the D gene identity is not certain. The sequence was obtained from a woman aged 30 to 39 with COVID-19, enrolled during active disease. Sample: peripheral blood. The DNA sequence is as follows: TGCGCCAGCAGCCAAGCAGCCCTCAGGCGTCCAGATACGCAGTATTTT. This yields the protein CASSQAALRRPDTQYF.